This T cell receptor beta chain was sequenced during a study of human T cells and chemical hapten exposure. Findings and caveats of the study: No alteration of TCRs above 1 in 1000 frequency was seen with DPC sensitization.

V lost 1 base and J lost 2, with 12 bases in between. This CDR3 contains 17 residues. Germline-derived CDR1 and CDR2 are SGHTA and FQGNSA. Details on this clonotype: Its antigen remains unidentified.

Each cDNA molecule in the library carried unique molecular identifiers. Using its own MiXCR run on the 5' RACE reads, TCRdb lists one record per CDR3 protein. The data show 65,000 to 90,000 distinct CDR3 sequences, with less than 20% seen just once and about 6.5% held by the top ten. Total RNA was isolated from unfractionated whole blood. The genes are TRBV7-2 and TRBJ2-6, with D possibly TRBD1 on 5 matching bases. This sequence originates from a female donor in good health. CDR3 region: CASSLVSSGTGANVLTF. The CDR3, as DNA: TGTGCCAGCAGCTTAGTGTCGTCAGGGACTGGGGCCAACGTCCTGACTTTC.